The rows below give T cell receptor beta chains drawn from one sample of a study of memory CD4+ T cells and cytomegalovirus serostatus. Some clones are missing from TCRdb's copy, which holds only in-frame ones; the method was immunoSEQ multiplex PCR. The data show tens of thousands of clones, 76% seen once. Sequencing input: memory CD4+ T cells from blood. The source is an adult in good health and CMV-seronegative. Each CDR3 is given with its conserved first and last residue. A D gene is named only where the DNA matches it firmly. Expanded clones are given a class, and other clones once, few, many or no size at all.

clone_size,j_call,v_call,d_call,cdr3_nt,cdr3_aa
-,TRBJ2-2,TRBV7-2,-,TGTGCCAGCAGCTTCCTAATGACTAGAAACACCGGGGAGCTGTTTTTT,CASSFLMTRNTGELFF
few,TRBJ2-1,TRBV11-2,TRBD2,TGTGCCAGCAGCTTAGTGGGGGATCTAGCGGGAAGCTACAATGAGCAGTTCTTC,CASSLVGDLAGSYNEQFF
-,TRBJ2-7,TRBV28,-,TGTGCCAGCAGGCGGGACGAGAACTACGAGCAGTACTTC,CASRRDENYEQYF
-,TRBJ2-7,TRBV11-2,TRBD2,TGTGCCAGCAGCTTATATTCTAGCGGCGAGCAGTACTTC,CASSLYSSGEQYF
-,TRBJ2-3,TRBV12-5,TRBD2,TGTGCTAGTGGTTTGGGACTAGCGGGAGGGACAGATACGCAGTATTTT,CASGLGLAGGTDTQYF
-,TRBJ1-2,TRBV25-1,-,TGTGCCAGCAGTGAACCCAGGCAGGGAGTAGGCGGCTACACCTTC,CASSEPRQGVGGYTF
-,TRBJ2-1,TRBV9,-,TGTGCCAGCGATGAAGGGGAGCATGGTGAGCAGTTCTTC,CASDEGEHGEQFF
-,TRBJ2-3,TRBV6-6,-,TGTGCCAGCAGTTGGGACACCACTACTCGTCGTACGCAGTATTTT,CASSWDTTTRRTQYF
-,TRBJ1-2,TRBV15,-,TGTGCCACCAGCCCGTCGAAAGCTTATGGCTACACCTTC,CATSPSKAYGYTF
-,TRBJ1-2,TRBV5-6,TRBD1,TGTGCCAGCAGCTTAACCCCGACAGGGGACGGCTATGGCTACACCTTC,CASSLTPTGDGYGYTF
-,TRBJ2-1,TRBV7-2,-,TGTGCCAGCAGCCCCGTGACTAGGGTCTACAATGAGCAGTTCTTC,CASSPVTRVYNEQFF
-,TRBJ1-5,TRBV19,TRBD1,TGTGCCAGTAGTATGACAGGGTATGCGCAGCCCCAGCATTTT,CASSMTGYAQPQHF
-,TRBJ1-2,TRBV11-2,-,TGTGCCAGCAGCTTATCTTGGTTGAGGGATGGCTACACCTTC,CASSLSWLRDGYTF
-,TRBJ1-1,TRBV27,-,TGTGCCAGCAGTTTTGACCATAACACTGAAGCTTTCTTT,CASSFDHNTEAFF
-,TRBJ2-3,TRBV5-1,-,TGCGCCGCAGGGGATGTGGGCACAGATACGCAGTATTTT,CAAGDVGTDTQYF
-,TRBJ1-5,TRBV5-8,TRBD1,TGTGCCAGCAGCCCGGACCGGGACAGGGCCGATCAGCCCCAGCATTTT,CASSPDRDRADQPQHF
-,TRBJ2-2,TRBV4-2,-,TGTGCCAGCAGCCAAGATGGGGTCAACACCGGGGAGCTGTTTTTT,CASSQDGVNTGELFF
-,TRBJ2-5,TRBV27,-,TGTGCCAGCAGTTTAAATGGGAAGAGACGTGAGACCCAGTACTTC,CASSLNGKRRETQYF
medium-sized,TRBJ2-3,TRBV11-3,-,TGTGCCAGCAGCAGTCGGGACTCGGCAGATACGCAGTATTTT,CASSSRDSADTQYF
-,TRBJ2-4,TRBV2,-,TGTGCCAGCAGTGATCCGATAAACATTCAGTACTTC,CASSDPINIQYF
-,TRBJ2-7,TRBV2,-,TGTGCCAGCAGTGAACTAGGGTCCTACGAGCAGTACTTC,CASSELGSYEQYF
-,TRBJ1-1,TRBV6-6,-,TGTGCCAGCAGTTACGGGCAGAAGAACACTGAAGCTTTCTTT,CASSYGQKNTEAFF
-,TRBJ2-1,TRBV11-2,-,TGTGCCAGCAGTGTTGACAGTTACAATGAGCAGTTCTTC,CASSVDSYNEQFF
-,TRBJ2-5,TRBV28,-,TGTGCCAGCAGTTTAACAGGGTCCCGCGCAGAGACCCAGTACTTC,CASSLTGSRAETQYF
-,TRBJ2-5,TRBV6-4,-,TGTGCCAGCAGTGACTCGGGCCAAACCGGGGCATCAGAGACCCAGTACTTC,CASSDSGQTGASETQYF
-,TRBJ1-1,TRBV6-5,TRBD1,TGTGCCAGCAGTACACCGGGACAGGCAACTGAAGCTTTCTTT,CASSTPGQATEAFF
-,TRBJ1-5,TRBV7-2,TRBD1,TGTGCCAGCAGCTTACGGACAGGGGGGGATCAGCCCCAGCATTTT,CASSLRTGGDQPQHF
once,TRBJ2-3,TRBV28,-,TGTGCCGGCCAAGGGACCACAGATACGCAGTATTTT,CAGQGTTDTQYF
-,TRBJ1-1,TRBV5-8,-,TGTGCCAGCAGCTTGGCCGGAACAGGGCTCGCTGAAGCTTTCTTT,CASSLAGTGLAEAFF
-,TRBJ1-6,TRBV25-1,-,TGTGCCAGCAGTGAATATGGCAGGGATGTATATTCACCCCTCCACTTT,CASSEYGRDVYSPLHF
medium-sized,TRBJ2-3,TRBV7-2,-,TGTGCCAGCAGCTCGGAGGGTGTTGTAGCAGATACGCAGTATTTT,CASSSEGVVADTQYF
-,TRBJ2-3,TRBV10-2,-,TGCGCCAGCAGTGAACCCGGTAATACAGATACGCAGTATTTT,CASSEPGNTDTQYF
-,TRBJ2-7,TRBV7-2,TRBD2,TGTGCCAGCAGCGTAAAGACCGGGACTAGCTACGAGCAGTACTTC,CASSVKTGTSYEQYF
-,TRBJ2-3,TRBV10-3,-,TGTGCCATCAGTGGAGACCTAGCGCCTAGCACAGATACGCAGTATTTT,CAISGDLAPSTDTQYF
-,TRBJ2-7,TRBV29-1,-,TGCAGCGTTGTGGGACAACTCTACGAGCAGTACTTC,CSVVGQLYEQYF
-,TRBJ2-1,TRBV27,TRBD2,TGTGCCAGCAGTCTCCGACTAGCGGGAGGGCTGGCTTCACCTCCAAATGAGCAGTTCTTC,CASSLRLAGGLASPPNEQFF
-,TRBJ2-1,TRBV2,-,TGTGCCAGCATCCCGGGCGTGAGCTCCTACAATGAGCAGTTCTTC,CASIPGVSSYNEQFF
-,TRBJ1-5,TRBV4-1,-,TGCGCCAGCAGCCAAGAGGGGGGTGGCAATCAGCCCCAGCATTTT,CASSQEGGGNQPQHF
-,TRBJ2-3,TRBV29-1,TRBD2,TGCAGCGTTGACGGCAGCAGGGAGGGCAGCACAGATACGCAGTATTTT,CSVDGSREGSTDTQYF
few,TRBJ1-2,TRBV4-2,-,TGTGCCAGCAGCTCCTTCTCTGGAGGAATCAATGGCTACACCTTC,CASSSFSGGINGYTF
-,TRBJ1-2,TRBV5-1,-,TGCGCCAGCAGCTTGAGTCAGGGCGCTAACTATGGCTACACCTTC,CASSLSQGANYGYTF
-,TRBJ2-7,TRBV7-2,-,TGTGCCAGCAGCCCTTACTCGGGAGAGCAGTACTTC,CASSPYSGEQYF
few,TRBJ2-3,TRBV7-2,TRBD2,TGTGCCAGCAGCTTAGTAGCGGGCCACACAGATACGCAGTATTTT,CASSLVAGHTDTQYF
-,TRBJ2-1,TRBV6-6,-,TGTGCCAGCAGTGCCCTAGGGTCGACTACTGAGCAGTTCTTC,CASSALGSTTEQFF
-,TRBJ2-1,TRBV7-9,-,TGTGCCAGCAGCTTCGACGGATACAATGAGCAGTTCTTC,CASSFDGYNEQFF
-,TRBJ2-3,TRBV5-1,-,TGCGCCAGCAGCTCACGCTCATTCCAGGGTGGTACAGATACGCAGTATTTT,CASSSRSFQGGTDTQYF
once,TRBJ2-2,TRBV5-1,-,TGCGCCAGCAGCTTGGGGGACCTTACAGGGAACGCCGGGGAGCTGTTTTTT,CASSLGDLTGNAGELFF
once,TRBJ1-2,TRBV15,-,TGTGCCACCAGCAGAAAAACAGGGAGCGAAGGCTACACCTTC,CATSRKTGSEGYTF
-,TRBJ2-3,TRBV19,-,TGTGCCAGTAGTATAGTGGCAGCCCTCACAGATACGCAGTATTTT,CASSIVAALTDTQYF
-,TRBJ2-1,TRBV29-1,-,TGCAGCACTGAAACAGGGTTAGATGAGCAGTTCTTC,CSTETGLDEQFF